This record covers a single T cell receptor beta chain. Its specificity is not known. The CDR3 runs to 14 residues. V lost 5 bases to trimming and J lost 3 bases; unmatched junction nucleotides: 6. CDR1 SQVTM and CDR2 ANQGSEA come from the germline V gene. TCRdb recomputed calls from the reads with MiXCR, one row per CDR3 protein. Of around 300,000 distinct CDR3 sequences listed, about 26% are singletons. The data belong to a study of T cell repertoires in cytomegalovirus infection. Study-wide background: Shared public TCR beta signatures pointed to both CMV infection and a matching HLA type.

Study-wide results and limits: The ex vivo response was dominated by HLA-C-restricted CMV-specific TCR beta clonotypes. Of the TCR beta families, the public ones yielded a cumulative frequency that identified carriers of CMV plus the relevant HLA.

The clonotype was recovered from a human donor in good health (CMV status not recorded). Some clones in this sample may be carry-over from other donors' samples. What was sequenced was PBMCs. The rearrangement joins TRBV29-1 to TRBJ2-2; TRBD1 matches 7 bases. The CDR3 DNA reads as TGCAGCGTTTTACAGGGGCCGTACACCGGGGAGCTGTTTTTT. Its translation: CSVLQGPYTGELFF.